The TCR beta chain under discussion was sequenced for a study of technical replicates of blood from several donors. This CDR3 has 13 amino acids. Germline CDR1 and CDR2: MNHEY and SMNVEV (reference sequence). Deletions cut 3 bases from V and 4 bases from J, with 8 bases between. Sequenced by immunoSEQ multiplex PCR; TCRdb stores in-frame clones only, minus some. The table lists tens of thousands of clones, 90% to 97% of them singletons. This TCR was recovered from a human donor in good health. This chain uses TRBV27 with TRBJ2-3, with D possibly being TRBD2 (5 bases). Sequenced sample: T cells isolated from PBMCs. CDR3 DNA: TGTGCCAGCAGTTTGAGGGCCGCAGATACGCAGTATTTT. Translating it yields CASSLRAADTQYF.